The 17 T cell receptor beta chains reported below all come from one sample, sequenced in a study of identical twins listed by TCRdb under 2016. The library was built by means of 5' RACE. TCRdb records Illumina HiSeq 2000 as the sequencer. TCRdb reprocessing: public reads trimmed at Q25 with fastp, clones called with MiXCR, in-frame beta chains kept. All rows with the same CDR3 protein become a single entry with the most common DNA and genes. This sample is represented by 150,000 or so distinct CDR3 sequences; 3% to 4% of them were singletons. The top ten hold 8.1% of the sample. Sequenced sample: memory T cells sorted from blood. Per the publication, the cell subset or site label means: CD45RO+ enriched T cells. Receptors originate from a man aged 18-30 years in good health.

There are many counts of this clonotype. V gene TRBV5-5 combines with J gene TRBJ2-3; the D gene is possibly TRBD2 (5 bases). CDR3 length: 15 residues. From germline, CDR1 is SGHKS and CDR2 YYEKEE (reference sequence). V lost 0 bases and J 2 bases, leaving 10 bases between the germline ends. The CDR3 sequence: CASSLGTLATDTQYF. The CDR3 DNA reads as TGTGCCAGCAGCTTGGGGACTTTAGCCACAGATACGCAGTATTTT.

This clonotype was seen at least ten times. This chain links TRBV6-1 with TRBJ1-1; no clear D. The V gene's germline CDR1 is MNHNS and CDR2 SASEGT. V was trimmed by 6 bases and J by 0 bases, leaving 11 bases between them. This CDR3 is 14 amino acids long. The CDR3 DNA follows: TGTGCCAGCAGCCCGATGGGGATGAACACTGAAGCTTTCTTT. The encoded protein is CASSPMGMNTEAFF.

This clonotype was recorded at least ten times. The rearrangement uses TRBV28 and TRBJ2-2; possible D gene TRBD2, 5 bases. Germline CDR1 is MDHEN and CDR2 is SYDVKM. Trimming shortened V by 8 bases and J by 7 bases, and 11 bases separated the two germline ends. The CDR3 loop spans 12 amino acids. CDR3 amino acids: CASGERIGELFF. The CDR3 nucleotides read TGTGCCAGCGGTGAGCGGATCGGGGAGCTGTTTTTT. The variable domain in full, completed from reference TRBV28 and TRBJ2-2, reads DVKVTQSSRYLVKRTGEKVFLECVQDMDHENMFWYRQDPGLGLRLIYFSYDVKMKEKGDIPEGYSVSREKKERFSLILESASTNQTSMYLCASGERIGELFFGEGSRLTVL.

This clonotype was detected many times. V usage is TRBV20-1 and J usage is TRBJ2-3; possible D gene TRBD2, 5 bases. The CDR3 runs to 14 residues. V was shortened by 0 bases and J by 3 bases, with 10 bases between the two germline ends. The V gene's germline CDR1 is DFQATT and CDR2 SNEGSKA (reference sequence). Here the CDR3 reads CSARDNRETDTQYF. As DNA, the CDR3 is TGCAGTGCTAGAGATAACCGGGAAACAGATACGCAGTATTTT.

This clonotype was seen repeatedly, ten times or more. The chain employs TRBV6-5 and TRBJ2-1; the match to TRBD2 covers 9 bases. With 3 bases clipped from V and 0 bases from J, the junction kept 12 bases outside the gene matches. CDR3 size: 19 residues. CDR1 and CDR2 from the germline V gene are MNHEY and SVGAGI. DNA of the CDR3: TGTGCCAGCAGTTATTATTTTTGGCGGGAGGGCCTCTCCTACAATGAGCAGTTCTTC. Amino acid sequence: CASSYYFWREGLSYNEQFF.

This clonotype was observed at least ten times. V is TRBV2 and J is TRBJ2-3; no clear D. Deletions cut 3 bases from V and 6 bases from J, with 4 bases between. CDR3 length: 11 amino acids. The germline gives CDR1 SNHLY, CDR2 FYNNEI. The DNA for the CDR3 is TGTGCCAGCAGTGAGCGGGATACGCAGTATTTT. It encodes CASSERDTQYF.

The sample holds many counts of this clonotype. The chain recombines TRBV6-5 with TRBJ1-1; tentative D call: TRBD1 (6 bases). The V and J ends lost 2 bases and 3 bases respectively, with 10 bases between them. This CDR3 is 14 amino acids long. The germline CDR1 and CDR2 sequences are MNHEY and SVGAGI. CDR3 residues: CASSYLRGDTEAFF. The CDR3 nucleotides read TGTGCCAGCAGTTACCTTAGGGGGGACACTGAAGCTTTCTTT.

This clonotype has ten or more counts. V gene TRBV30 combines with J gene TRBJ1-3; no definite D call. The CDR3 is 15 residues long. Trimming pared 5 bases from V and 0 bases from J, leaving 14 bases between. Germline lookup yields CDR1 GTSNPN and CDR2 SVGIG (reference sequence). The CDR3 loop reads CAWVKGISSGNTIYF. The CDR3 region has the DNA TGTGCCTGGGTTAAAGGGATATCCTCTGGAAACACCATATATTTT.

The rearrangement uses TRBV11-2 and TRBJ2-6; D perhaps matches TRBD1 (6 bases). The CDR3 has 16 residues. The V end lost 1 base, the J end lost 2 bases, and 9 bases lay between the germline ends. Germline loops: CDR1 SGHAT, CDR2 FQNNGV. DNA for the CDR3: TGTGCCAGCAGCTTAGGACAGGCGGCTGGGGCCAACGTCCTGACTTTC. Translating it yields CASSLGQAAGANVLTF.

This clonotype was detected many times. This chain connects TRBV2 to TRBJ1-1; no firm D call. CDR1 is SNHLY and CDR2 is FYNNEI in the germline V gene. V lost 7 bases to trimming and J lost 3 bases, with 12 bases between them. The CDR3 is 13 residues long. The CDR3 nucleotides are TGTGCCAGCAATGCCGTTGGGGACACTGAAGCTTTCTTT. It specifies CASNAVGDTEAFF.

The sample holds many counts of this clonotype. The V call is TRBV30, the J call TRBJ2-3, with TRBD2 as a possible D gene (5 bases). Germline V gene lookup returns CDR1 GTSNPN and CDR2 SVGIG (reference sequence). The germline V and J ends were trimmed by 5 bases and 5 bases, with 14 bases remaining between them. The CDR3 spans 13 residues. Here the CDR3 reads CAWDGEFVDTQYF. CDR3 nucleotide sequence: TGTGCCTGGGACGGGGAGTTTGTAGATACGCAGTATTTT.

This clonotype occurred many times. This chain joins TRBV28 and TRBJ1-3; D remains unclear. The CDR3 has 13 residues. The germline V gene encodes CDR1 MDHEN and CDR2 SYDVKM. V was clipped by 6 bases and J by 2 bases, with 8 bases between them. Here the CDR3 reads CASRSTTGNTIYF. In DNA form, the CDR3 reads TGTGCCAGCAGATCCACGACTGGAAACACCATATATTTT.

This clonotype was seen many times. The V and J genes are TRBV5-5 and TRBJ2-2; D is uncertain. The CDR3 consists of 13 residues. The germline V and J ends were trimmed by 1 base and 4 bases, with 5 bases remaining between them. Germline V gene sequence: CDR1 SGHKS, CDR2 YYEKEE (reference sequence). CDR3 amino acids: CASSLYSTGELFF. The CDR3, as DNA: TGTGCCAGCAGCTTGTACAGCACCGGGGAGCTGTTTTTT.

This clonotype was observed at least ten times. The chain carries TRBV7-3 and TRBJ1-2; 7 nucleotides agree with TRBD1. Looked up from germline, CDR1 is SGHTA and CDR2 is FQGTGA. Losses at the gene ends were 4 bases for V and 6 bases for J; bases not matched to a gene: 14. CDR3 size: 16 residues. The CDR3 DNA reads TGTGCCAGCAGCTCCCGGACAGGAATGTCGGTAAATGGCTACACCTTC. This translates into CASSSRTGMSVNGYTF.

This clonotype has ten or more counts. The chain recombines TRBV20-1 with TRBJ2-3, with D perhaps assigned TRBD1 or TRBD2 (5 bases each). The CDR3 length is 15 residues. V was shortened by 3 bases and J by 4 bases, with 17 bases between the two germline ends. Germline V gives CDR1 DFQATT, CDR2 SNEGSKA (reference sequence). CDR3 sequence reads: CSASRDGNPSDTQYF. The CDR3 coding sequence is TGCAGTGCTAGCCGGGACGGTAACCCCTCAGATACGCAGTATTTT.

The table lists this clonotype with a few counts. The chain couples TRBV19 to TRBJ2-5; D not resolved. This CDR3 spans 13 amino acids. Trimming pared 3 bases from V and 1 base from J, leaving 6 bases between. Germline CDR1 and CDR2: LNHDA and SQIVND (reference sequence). CDR3 sequence reads: CASSIVGQETQYF. Written as DNA, the CDR3 is TGTGCCAGTAGTATCGTAGGCCAAGAGACCCAGTACTTC.

This clonotype appeared many times. The genes are TRBV28 and TRBJ1-3; D is possibly TRBD1 (5 bases). V lost 4 bases, J lost 6 bases, and 16 bases lay in between. CDR3 length: 15 amino acids. CDR1 and CDR2 (germline): MDHEN, SYDVKM. The CDR3 sequence: CASSSPGPQLNTIYF. The DNA of the CDR3 is TGTGCCAGCAGTTCGCCGGGACCCCAGCTAAACACCATATATTTT.